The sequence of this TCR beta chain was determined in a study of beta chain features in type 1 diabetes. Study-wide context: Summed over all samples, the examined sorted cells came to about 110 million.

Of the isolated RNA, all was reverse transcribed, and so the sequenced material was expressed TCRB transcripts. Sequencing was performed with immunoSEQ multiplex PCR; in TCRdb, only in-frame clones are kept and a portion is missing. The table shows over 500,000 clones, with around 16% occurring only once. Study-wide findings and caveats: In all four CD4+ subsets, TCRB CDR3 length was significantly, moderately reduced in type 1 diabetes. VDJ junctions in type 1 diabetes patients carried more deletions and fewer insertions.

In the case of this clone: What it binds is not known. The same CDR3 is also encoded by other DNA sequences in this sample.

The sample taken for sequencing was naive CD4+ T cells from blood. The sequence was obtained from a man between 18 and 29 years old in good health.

For the CDR3, the DNA is TGTGCCAGCAGCTTAGCAGGCTCTGGAAACACCATATATTTT. Protein product: CASSLAGSGNTIYF. This sequence joins TRBV5-4 and TRBJ1-3; D is undetermined. The CDR3 runs to 14 residues. The germline CDR1 and CDR2 sequences are SGHNT and YYREEE (reference sequence). V lost 2 bases and J 0 bases, leaving 6 bases between the germline ends.